The 18 T cell receptor beta chains below all came from one sample that was sequenced in a study of cytomegalovirus exposure and HLA in healthy donors. In the PCR, 60 Vbeta and 13 Jbeta primers were used. Some clones are missing from TCRdb's copy, which holds only in-frame ones; the method was immunoSEQ multiplex PCR. Among approximately 130,000 clones listed, 77% were seen once. The sample comprised PBMCs. These receptors all stem from a young man in good health and CMV-seropositive.

The DNA of the CDR3 is TGCGCCAGCTCCGATGGGCCTCTCCCGTCGGCGCTACTAGCTCTCGAGTTCCACGAGCAGTACTTC. Translation: CASSDGPLPSALLALEFHEQYF. This chain joins TRBV4-1 and TRBJ2-7; TRBD2 might be the D (6 bases). Trimming cost V 8 bases and J 5 bases, with 43 bases left between them. Germline V lookup: CDR1 MGHRA, CDR2 YSYEKL. This CDR3 spans 22 amino acids.

This rearrangement joins TRBV30 to TRBJ2-2; the D gene is possibly TRBD1 (6 bases). The length of the CDR3 is 13 residues. Germline V CDR1 and CDR2: GTSNPN, SVGIG (reference sequence). V was clipped by 3 bases and J by 1 base, with 6 bases between them. DNA for the CDR3: TGTGCCTGGAGGACAGGGAACACCGGGGAGCTGTTTTTT. The encoded protein is CAWRTGNTGELFF.

V usage is TRBV5-6 and J usage is TRBJ2-7; TRBD2 matches 9 bases. This CDR3 is built from 13 residues. V dropped 2 bases and J dropped 7; count of bases not matched to a gene: 4. Germline lookup yields CDR1 SGHDT and CDR2 YYEEEE. CDR3 nucleotides: TGTGCCAGCAGCTTTAGCGGGAGAGGAGAGCAGTACTTC. Protein sequence: CASSFSGRGEQYF.

This sequence joins TRBV5-6 and TRBJ2-7, with D perhaps matching TRBD2 (6 bases). The V and J ends lost 0 bases and 2 bases respectively, with 12 bases between them. CDR1 and CDR2 from the germline V gene are SGHDT and YYEEEE. The CDR3 is made up of 15 amino acids. CDR3: CASSLGPSVAYEQYF. DNA for the CDR3: TGTGCCAGCAGCTTGGGTCCTAGCGTAGCCTACGAGCAGTACTTC.

The rearrangement uses TRBV6-1 and TRBJ2-7; D gene unclear. This CDR3 comprises 15 residues. V was trimmed by 6 bases and J by 0 bases, leaving 15 bases between them. Per the germline V gene, CDR1 is MNHNS and CDR2 is SASEGT. In DNA form, the CDR3 reads TGTGCCAGCAGCTCCCTCGAAAGGAGCTCCTACGAGCAGTACTTC. Its protein is CASSSLERSSYEQYF.

This clone was detected a few times. V usage is TRBV4-1 and J usage is TRBJ1-1; 8 bases agree with TRBD1. V lost 5 bases, J lost 0 bases, and 14 bases stayed unmatched. CDR1 is MGHRA, CDR2 YSYEKL, per germline. The CDR3 has 18 residues. The CDR3 nucleotides read TGCGCCAGCAGCTTATACAGGGGGAGCGGGTCGATGAACACTGAAGCTTTCTTT. This gives the protein CASSLYRGSGSMNTEAFF.

The gene calls are TRBV11-1 and TRBJ1-1; no reliable D call. V was trimmed by 3 bases and J by 5 bases, leaving 13 bases between them. Germline V gene data show CDR1 as SGHAT and CDR2 as FQDESV (reference sequence). This CDR3 has 14 amino acids. The DNA of the CDR3 is TGTGCCAGCAGCTTTGGGTCTGGGAGGACTGAAGCTTTCTTT. Protein product: CASSFGSGRTEAFF.

The chain is built from TRBV11-3 and TRBJ2-3; 10 bases map to TRBD2. The CDR3 has 16 residues. The trim removed 1 base at V and 7 bases at J, leaving 8 bases unmatched. Per germline, CDR1 SGHNT and CDR2 YENEEA. The CDR3 protein is CASSLVSSGSLYTQYF. DNA for the CDR3: TGTGCCAGCAGCTTAGTCTCTAGCGGGAGTCTCTATACGCAGTATTTT. The variable domain in full, completed from reference TRBV11-3 and TRBJ2-3, reads EAGVVQSPRYKIIEKKQPVAFWCNPISGHNTLYWYLQNLGQGPELLIRYENEEAVDDSQLPKDRFSAERLKGVDSTLKIQPAELGDSAVYLCASSLVSSGSLYTQYFGPGTRLTVL.

This rearrangement joins TRBV27 to TRBJ1-5, with D uncertain. The CDR3 has 15 amino acids. V lost 3 bases and J 5 bases, leaving 14 bases between the germline ends. Per germline, CDR1 MNHEY and CDR2 SMNVEV (reference sequence). CDR3: CASSLGASNHQPQHF. As DNA, the CDR3 is TGTGCCAGCAGTTTGGGCGCGAGTAACCATCAGCCCCAGCATTTT.

The gene calls are TRBV29-1 and TRBJ2-7; D is perhaps TRBD1 (5 bases). Trimming took off 4 bases at V and 3 bases at J, with 10 bases between the two ends. The germline gives CDR1 SQVTM, CDR2 ANQGSEA. The CDR3 spans 12 residues. The CDR3 region is CSVVGVDYEQYF. CDR3 coding DNA: TGCAGCGTTGTAGGGGTAGACTACGAGCAGTACTTC.

The chain uses TRBV6-1 and TRBJ2-5; no definite D call. The V gene's germline CDR1 is MNHNS and CDR2 SASEGT. Trimming removed 2 bases at V and 5 bases at J, with 6 bases between. The length of the CDR3 is 12 residues. This chain's CDR3 is CASSESAETQYF. The CDR3 DNA sequence: TGTGCCAGCAGTGAATCCGCGGAGACCCAGTACTTC.

CDR3 residues: CASSVGTASGKQYF. The CDR3, as DNA: TGTGCCAGCAGTGTCGGGACAGCATCTGGCAAGCAGTACTTC. The V call is TRBV2, the J call TRBJ2-7; TRBD1 agrees at 7 bases. Trimming removed 4 bases from V and 8 bases from J; junction bases left unmatched: 11. In germline, CDR1 is SNHLY, CDR2 FYNNEI. The CDR3 spans 14 residues.

V usage is TRBV28 and J usage is TRBJ1-4; 7 bases agree with TRBD1. Unmatched junction bases numbered 5, after V lost 5 bases and J lost 5 bases. Per germline, CDR1 MDHEN and CDR2 SYDVKM. This CDR3 has 14 amino acids. DNA for the CDR3: TGTGCCAGCAGTGAAGACAGGGCAAATGAAAAACTGTTTTTT. It is translated as CASSEDRANEKLFF.

The J gene is TRBJ1-6, the V gene TRBV21-1; TRBD1 is the table's D call, not checked against the DNA. TRBV21-1 is shown as a pseudogene. CDR3 length: 16 residues. Here the CDR3 DNA reads TGTGCCAGCAGCAAAGCTGGCAGATCCATTAATTCACCCCTCCACTTT. This codes for CASSKAGRSINSPLHF.

This clone was recorded a few times. V is TRBV27 and J is TRBJ2-1, with TRBD2 matching 10 bases. The V gene end was trimmed by 6 bases and the J gene end by 7 bases; junction bases not matched to a gene: 3. The CDR3 sequence is 13 residues long. Germline V gene sequence: CDR1 MNHEY, CDR2 SMNVEV (reference sequence). The CDR3 protein is CASRGLAQNEQFF. The CDR3 region has the DNA TGTGCCAGCAGGGGACTAGCGCAGAATGAGCAGTTCTTC.

Turning to this clone: One end of the junction is discordant with germline, which a read error may explain. The J gene is TRBJ2-4, the V gene TRBV7-6, with D unresolved. There are 13 residues in the CDR3. CDR1 is SGHVS, CDR2 FNYEAQ, per germline. The CDR3 sequence: CASSLGVSNSQYF. In nucleotides, the CDR3 is TGTGCCAGCAGCTTAGGCGTTTCAAACAGTCAGTACTTC.

Turning to this clone: Other DNA sequences in the sample encode the same CDR3. The J gene is TRBJ2-7, the V gene TRBV6-6, with D possibly matching TRBD2 (5 bases). Trimming took off 0 bases at V and 5 bases at J, with 14 bases between the two ends. Looked up from germline, CDR1 is MNHNY and CDR2 is SVGAGI (reference sequence). This CDR3 region has 15 residues. The CDR3 protein is CASSYSVSGLNEQYF. The DNA for the CDR3 is TGTGCCAGCAGTTACTCCGTCAGCGGCCTCAACGAGCAGTACTTC.

This clone was seen a few times. The genes are TRBV28 and TRBJ2-5, with 7 nucleotides matching TRBD1. V gave up 4 bases and J gave up 10 bases; unmatched junction bases: 21. The CDR3 loop spans 17 amino acids. Germline V CDR1 and CDR2: MDHEN, SYDVKM. The CDR3: CASSSILKGGRMKNQYF. The CDR3 DNA is TGTGCCAGCAGTTCAATCTTAAAAGGGGGCAGGATGAAAAACCAGTACTTC.